The 29 T cell receptor beta chains given below trace back to one sample, sequenced in a study of T-cell reconstitution after alpha-beta-depleted transplantation in children. The library targeted TCRbeta and was prepared with unique molecular identifiers. MiXCR, applied by TCRdb to the PCR reads, yields one record per CDR3 protein. This sample has hundreds of thousands of distinct CDR3 sequences, with 16% found just once. The sequenced sample was PBMCs, mostly from graft donor cells, obtained 360 days after TCRalphabeta/CD19-depleted stem cell transplant. These receptors all stem from a male patient aged 2-9 years who had a stem cell transplant for acute lymphoblastic leukemia, so the T cells may come from the graft donor.

This clonotype was observed a handful of times. This chain connects TRBV28 to TRBJ2-3; D is perhaps TRBD2 (5 bases). The CDR3 loop spans 15 amino acids. CDR1 MDHEN and CDR2 SYDVKM come from the germline V gene. V lost 7 bases, J lost 2 bases, and 16 bases lay in between. The CDR3 DNA reads as TGTGCCAGCAAAACCCTAGCCCTTCTCACAGATACGCAGTATTTT. This encodes CASKTLALLTDTQYF.

This clonotype was seen many times. The chain combines TRBV6-5 with TRBJ2-2, with unresolved D. Germline V gene sequence: CDR1 MNHEY, CDR2 SVGAGI. Trimming stripped 3 bases from V and 3 bases from J, with 8 bases between. The CDR3 length is 14 residues. Written as DNA, the CDR3 is TGTGCCAGCAGTTATGGCAGGCACACCGGGGAGCTGTTTTTT. Its protein is CASSYGRHTGELFF.

This clonotype was recorded a few times. The chain links TRBV7-2 to TRBJ1-1, with TRBD1 matching over 11 bases. V trimming: 6 bases; J trimming: 10 bases; junction bases outside the gene matches: 13. The CDR3 runs 15 residues. Germline loops: CDR1 SGHTA, CDR2 FQGNSA. This CDR3 is CASRTGTGGVGSAFF. Written as DNA, the CDR3 is TGTGCCAGCAGAACCGGGACAGGGGGGGTCGGATCAGCTTTCTTT. The variable domain in full, with the rest retrieved from reference TRBV7-2 and TRBJ1-1, is GAGVSQSPSNKVTEKGKDVELRCDPISGHTALYWYRQSLGQGLEFLIYFQGNSAPDKSGLPSDRFSAERTGGSVSTLTIQRTQQEDSAVYLCASRTGTGGVGSAFFGQGTRLTVV.

The chain uses TRBV27 and TRBJ2-2; D possibly matches TRBD1 or TRBD2 (6 bases each). The ends were cut back, 1 base at V and 4 bases at J, with 10 bases in the middle. Germline V gives CDR1 MNHEY, CDR2 SMNVEV (reference sequence). There are 15 residues in the CDR3. The CDR3 region is CASSLLGGTTGELFF. As DNA, the CDR3 is TGTGCCAGCAGTTTATTGGGGGGCACCACCGGGGAGCTGTTTTTT.

In its sample, this clonotype was seen many times. V usage is TRBV6-1 and J usage is TRBJ2-1; 9 bases align to TRBD2. Per germline, CDR1 MNHNS and CDR2 SASEGT. There are 15 residues in the CDR3. J lost 4 bases, V lost 5 bases, and 6 bases had no gene match. CDR3 nucleotides: TGTGCCAGCAGTCCGATAGCGGGAGTGTACAATGAGCAGTTCTTC. Translation: CASSPIAGVYNEQFF.

The genes are TRBV7-2 and TRBJ2-7; 7 bases are a match to TRBD2. J was trimmed by 3 bases and V by 1 base; bases with no gene match: 3. The CDR3 totals 14 residues. The V gene's germline CDR1 is SGHTA and CDR2 FQGNSA. This CDR3 reads CASSLVSSGYEQYF. CDR3 in DNA: TGTGCCAGCAGCTTAGTGTCTAGCGGCTACGAGCAGTACTTC.

This clonotype was detected a few times. The J gene is TRBJ2-3, the V gene TRBV20-1, with 7 bases matching TRBD2. J was trimmed by 3 bases and V by 6 bases; bases with no gene match: 9. The CDR3 extends over 14 amino acids. Germline CDR1 DFQATT, CDR2 SNEGSKA (reference sequence). The CDR3 reads CSAHIAGLTDTQYF. The CDR3 DNA is TGCAGTGCCCATATAGCGGGCTTAACAGATACGCAGTATTTT.

This clonotype has ten or more counts. The rearrangement joins TRBV12-3 or TRBV12-4 to TRBJ1-1; D not certain. The V end was cut by 6 bases, the J end by 7 bases, with 9 bases between. The CDR3 loop spans 11 amino acids. In DNA, the CDR3 is TGTGCCAGCAGGTTCGGGGATGAAGCTTTCTTT. Protein: CASRFGDEAFF.

The gene calls are TRBV29-1 and TRBJ1-2; the D is unclear. This CDR3 region has 12 residues. V lost 5 bases and J lost 4, with 11 bases in between. Germline V gene sequence: CDR1 SQVTM, CDR2 ANQGSEA. CDR3 nucleotides: TGCAGCGTTTCCGCGGGCGGCTATGGCTACACCTTC. Translated: CSVSAGGYGYTF.

The rearrangement links TRBV29-1 to TRBJ2-3; a weak D match, TRBD2 (5 bases). Germline CDR1 SQVTM, CDR2 ANQGSEA. V lost 2 bases and J 0 bases, leaving 9 bases between the germline ends. The length of the CDR3 is 14 residues. The CDR3 loop is CSVELEGSTDTQYF. The CDR3 nucleotides read TGCAGCGTTGAACTAGAGGGCAGCACAGATACGCAGTATTTT.

The chain uses TRBV20-1 and TRBJ1-1; D may be TRBD1 (5 bases). The CDR3 contains 16 residues. Trimming shortened V by 1 base and J by 3 bases, and 18 bases separated the two germline ends. Germline assignment: CDR1 DFQATT and CDR2 SNEGSKA (reference sequence). The CDR3 sequence: CSARAPGPVGYTEAFF. The CDR3 DNA is TGCAGTGCTAGAGCCCCGGGACCGGTGGGATACACTGAAGCTTTCTTT.

CDR3 in amino acids: CASSPDSSYNSPLHF. In nucleotides, the CDR3 is TGTGCCAGCAGCCCCGACAGCTCCTATAATTCACCCCTCCACTTT. The chain employs TRBV7-9 and TRBJ1-6; possibly TRBD1 for D (5 bases). The CDR3 runs 15 residues. Deletions cut 5 bases from V and 0 bases from J, with 8 bases between. Germline V lookup: CDR1 SEHNR, CDR2 FQNEAQ (reference sequence).

This clonotype turned up a few times. The chain employs TRBV28 and TRBJ2-7, with unresolved D. Germline CDR1 MDHEN, CDR2 SYDVKM. The V end lost 4 bases, the J end lost 6 bases, and 7 bases lay between the germline ends. The CDR3 runs 11 residues. The CDR3 loop reads CASSSIGEQYF. The DNA for the CDR3 is TGTGCCAGCAGTTCTATTGGCGAGCAGTACTTC.

This clonotype occurred a few times. The gene calls are TRBV20-1 and TRBJ2-1, with 11 bases lining up with TRBD2. Germline CDR1 and CDR2: DFQATT and SNEGSKA (reference sequence). Trimming removed 0 bases from V and 15 bases from J; junction bases left unmatched: 13. The CDR3 covers 15 residues. The CDR3 sequence is CSARDFVAGGPIRFF. CDR3 coding DNA: TGCAGTGCTAGAGATTTCGTAGCGGGAGGGCCCATCCGGTTCTTC.

This clonotype was counted ten times or more. V and J are TRBV7-9 and TRBJ2-7; no definite D call. From germline, CDR1 is SEHNR and CDR2 FQNEAQ (reference sequence). Trimming shortened V by 2 bases and J by 2 bases, and 4 bases separated the two germline ends. The CDR3 has 12 residues. The CDR3 region has the DNA TGTGCCAGCAGCTTAACACCCTACGAGCAGTACTTC. It specifies CASSLTPYEQYF.

DNA for the CDR3: TGCGCCAGCAGCATTGGGAATAGAATATTCGACGAGCAGTACTTC. Translating it yields CASSIGNRIFDEQYF. The chain employs TRBV5-1 and TRBJ2-7; no firm D call. This CDR3 comprises 15 residues. The V and J ends lost 4 bases and 5 bases respectively, with 19 bases between them. The germline V gene has CDR1 SGHRS and CDR2 YFSETQ.

This clonotype was counted many times. DNA of the CDR3: TGTGCCAGCAGTTTGGCGGGAGGACGCAATCAGCCCCAGCATTTT. This sequence encodes CASSLAGGRNQPQHF. This rearrangement joins TRBV12-3 or TRBV12-4 to TRBJ1-5; D remains unclear. The V gene lost 3 bases and the J gene lost 2 bases, with 11 bases spanning the gap. This CDR3 is 15 amino acids long.

This clonotype came up a few times. This chain uses TRBV7-2 with TRBJ1-2, with D perhaps TRBD1 (5 bases). V was cut by 5 bases and J by 3 bases, with 13 bases left in between. The germline V gene encodes CDR1 SGHTA and CDR2 FQGNSA. The CDR3 spans 14 residues. The DNA for the CDR3 is TGTGCCAGCAGCCAATTCTCCAGGGACTATGGCTACACCTTC. Protein: CASSQFSRDYGYTF.

This clonotype has more than one count but fewer than ten. This chain links TRBV20-1 with TRBJ2-1; D possibly corresponds to TRBD2 (5 bases). The germline V and J ends were trimmed by 3 bases and 9 bases, with 15 bases remaining between them. This CDR3 comprises 13 residues. The germline V gene has CDR1 DFQATT and CDR2 SNEGSKA (reference sequence). The CDR3 DNA follows: TGCAGTGCTAGCGCTTTCATCGAGGGTGAGCAGTTCTTC. Its translation: CSASAFIEGEQFF.

This clonotype was seen repeatedly, ten times or more. V and J are TRBV4-3 and TRBJ2-7; TRBD1 is a possible D gene (6 bases). V was clipped by 0 bases and J by 4 bases, with 7 bases between them. Germline CDR1 and CDR2: LGHNA and YSLEER. The CDR3 length is 13 residues. DNA of the CDR3: TGCGCCAGCAGCCAAGATAGGGGGTACGAGCAGTACTTC. This translates into CASSQDRGYEQYF.

The CDR3 region is CSARPRQGAREKLFF. The DNA for the CDR3 is TGCAGTGCTAGACCTAGACAGGGGGCACGGGAAAAACTGTTTTTT. This rearrangement joins TRBV20-1 to TRBJ1-4; TRBD1 matches at 10 bases. V lost 2 bases to trimming and J lost 8 bases; unmatched junction nucleotides: 8. Germline V lookup: CDR1 DFQATT, CDR2 SNEGSKA (reference sequence). The CDR3 runs 15 residues.

This clonotype was observed a few times. This rearrangement joins TRBV3-1 to TRBJ1-6; tentatively, D is TRBD1 (5 bases). This CDR3 has 15 amino acids. Germline CDR1 reads LGHDT; CDR2 reads YNNKEL (reference sequence). The V end was cut by 1 base, the J end by 4 bases, with 8 bases between. The CDR3 sequence: CASSQGTLYNSPLHF. The CDR3 region has the DNA TGTGCCAGCAGCCAAGGGACACTATATAATTCACCCCTCCACTTT.

This clonotype was observed a few times. The rearrangement links TRBV4-2 to TRBJ2-2; 13 nucleotides align to TRBD2. This CDR3 region has 20 residues. Per germline, CDR1 LGHNA and CDR2 YNFKEQ. The ends lost 0 bases at V and 4 bases at J; junction bases unmatched: 11. CDR3 protein: CASSQDPGLAGDRVTGELFF. The CDR3 coding sequence is TGTGCCAGCAGCCAAGATCCAGGACTAGCGGGAGATCGTGTCACCGGGGAGCTGTTTTTT.

The J gene is TRBJ2-3, the V gene TRBV27; D is ambiguous. The CDR3 is made up of 10 amino acids. V lost 7 bases to trimming and J lost 6 bases, with 5 bases between them. Germline V gene data show CDR1 as MNHEY and CDR2 as SMNVEV (reference sequence). In DNA form, the CDR3 reads TGTGCCAGCATAATGGATACGCAGTATTTT. It translates to CASIMDTQYF.

The V call is TRBV7-9, the J call TRBJ2-3; 11 bases fit TRBD2. CDR3 size: 16 residues. Germline CDR1 SEHNR, CDR2 FQNEAQ (reference sequence). J gave up 0 bases and V 5 bases, and 4 bases lay outside the gene matches. The DNA of the CDR3 is TGTGCCAGCAGCCGACTAGCGGGGTCTAGCACAGATACGCAGTATTTT. Translating it yields CASSRLAGSSTDTQYF.

This clonotype was observed a few times. V is TRBV6-2 or TRBV6-3 and J is TRBJ2-7; maybe TRBD2 (5 bases). The CDR3 spans 20 residues. V was pared by 4 bases and J by 2 bases, with 30 bases between. Germline V gene data show CDR1 as MNHEY and CDR2 as SVGEGT. The CDR3 nucleotides are TGTGCCAGCAGTTCCTTGCCACAGAGGCCCAAGGGAAGGAGGACCTACGAGCAGTACTTC. Translating it yields CASSSLPQRPKGRRTYEQYF.

The chain couples TRBV12-3 or TRBV12-4 to TRBJ2-7; the D call may be TRBD1 or TRBD2 (5 bases each). Deletions cut 6 bases from V and 0 bases from J, with 12 bases between. The CDR3 sequence is 14 residues long. This chain's CDR3 is CASRGDPNSYEQYF. The CDR3 region has the DNA TGTGCCAGCAGGGGGGACCCGAACTCCTACGAGCAGTACTTC.

This clonotype was observed many times. The V call is TRBV20-1, the J call TRBJ1-5; a weak D match, TRBD1 (5 bases). V was cut by 2 bases and J by 2 bases, with 13 bases left in between. Germline CDR1 and CDR2: DFQATT and SNEGSKA (reference sequence). The CDR3 contains 15 residues. Here the CDR3 DNA reads TGCAGTGCTAGAACATCAGGGTTGCGCAATCAGCCCCAGCATTTT. Its protein product is CSARTSGLRNQPQHF.

This clonotype has just a few counts. This chain uses TRBV18 with TRBJ2-1; 10 positions agree with TRBD2. The trim removed 2 bases at V and 5 bases at J, leaving 3 bases unmatched. The CDR3 consists of 15 residues. Germline V lookup: CDR1 KGHSH, CDR2 LQKENI. In nucleotides, the CDR3 is TGTGCCAGCTCACCAATAGCGGGAGGCGACAATGAGCAGTTCTTC. It specifies CASSPIAGGDNEQFF.